A selection of T cell receptor beta chains follows, all from one sample in a study of immune heterogeneity within non-small cell lung tumors. One entry per CDR3 protein results from TCRdb running MiXCR on the multiplex PCR reads. The data contain around 20,000 distinct CDR3 sequences, 28% of them singletons. The sequencing sample was made of lung tumor tissue. These receptors came from a man aged 40-49 years with non-small cell lung cancer. Each CDR3 is given with its conserved first and last residue. Fields, in order: D gene, V gene, J gene, CDR3 protein. A D gene is named only where the DNA matches it firmly.

>TRBD1|TRBV6-2/TRBV6-3|TRBJ1-2
CASRADRVHGYTF
>TRBD1|TRBV9|TRBJ1-6
CASSPGGVFNSPLHF
>-|TRBV6-1|TRBJ1-5
CAPIEGGLDQPQHF
>TRBD2|TRBV20-1|TRBJ2-1
CSATTLAGGPNEQFF
>-|TRBV5-1|TRBJ1-6
CASGPSPDGSNSPLHF
>TRBD1|TRBV20-1|TRBJ1-1
CSARDRGRNTEAFF
>TRBD2|TRBV5-1|TRBJ2-1
CASSLASGRHEQFF
>-|TRBV6-1|TRBJ2-2
CASRDLASAGELFF
>-|TRBV6-2/TRBV6-3|TRBJ2-2
CASSSRQTGELFF
>TRBD1|TRBV6-6|TRBJ2-5
CASSYATGRAETQYF
>-|TRBV14|TRBJ1-1
CASSLPGGPRASEAFF
>-|TRBV15|TRBJ1-1
CATSRPGAMNTESFF
>TRBD2|TRBV7-2|TRBJ2-7
CASSPLRTSGARSYEQYF
>TRBD1|TRBV29-1|TRBJ2-7
CSVAGTADSYEQYF
>-|TRBV6-1|TRBJ1-2
CASSDPDGYNYGYTF
>TRBD1|TRBV20-1|TRBJ2-5
CSARDREMGTQYF
>-|TRBV13|TRBJ1-1
CASSLYRLSTGAFF
>-|TRBV6-1|TRBJ2-2
CASLASYNTGELFF
>-|TRBV9|TRBJ1-6
CASSVERSWSSYNSPLHF
>-|TRBV20-1|TRBJ1-1
CSARDTSGQTEAFF
>TRBD1|TRBV5-6|TRBJ1-1
CASSFGGTGNTEAFF
>-|TRBV7-8|TRBJ1-5
CASSPGQSAGVGTQHF
>-|TRBV6-1|TRBJ1-2
CASSEPWQGHGYTF
>TRBD2|TRBV15|TRBJ2-1
CATSRDGGGIYNEQFF
>TRBD2|TRBV11-3|TRBJ2-4
CASSPRLAGGENIQYF
>-|TRBV27|TRBJ2-5
CASSLNGVRETQYF
>-|TRBV19|TRBJ2-7
CASSQGISEQYF
>TRBD1|TRBV20-1|TRBJ1-1
CSAQGAMNTEAFF
>-|TRBV4-2|TRBJ2-4
CASSQGTHLAKNIQYF
>-|TRBV7-9|TRBJ1-3
CASSSSAGGNTIYF
>-|TRBV6-4|TRBJ1-2
CASSYGHGGYGYTF
>TRBD1|TRBV6-1|TRBJ2-7
CASKTGTEAYEQYF
>-|TRBV13|TRBJ2-5
CASSGRGWETQYF
>-|TRBV20-1|TRBJ2-7
CSARMQSSYEQYF
>-|TRBV9|TRBJ1-4
CASSTGWNNEKLFF
>TRBD1|TRBV20-1|TRBJ1-1
CNASGSGQVNTEAFF
>-|TRBV3-1|TRBJ2-7
CASSQTPGSSYEQYF
>-|TRBV6-1|TRBJ1-5
CASRKGVGQPQHF
>-|TRBV6-1|TRBJ1-5
CASSPERDQPQHF
>TRBD1|TRBV6-1|TRBJ1-4
CASSEPGQGTEKLFF
>-|TRBV2|TRBJ2-1
CASSEIVRSDEQFF
>-|TRBV27|TRBJ1-1
CASSFTGNTEAFF
>-|TRBV6-4|TRBJ1-2
CASTPDEYSAGGYTF
>-|TRBV6-1|TRBJ1-4
CASSEGGAAANEKLFF